What follows are 25 T cell receptor beta chains derived from one specimen sequenced in a study of monozygotic twins with inflammatory bowel disease. TCRdb reworked the 5' RACE reads into one entry per CDR3 protein, no DNA. This table lists 160,000 or so distinct CDR3 sequences. The sample taken for sequencing was blood. Receptors originate from a human donor with ulcerative colitis or Crohn's disease, or a healthy co-twin of an affected twin (not recorded which).

The V gene is TRBV6-5, the J gene TRBJ2-7; as DNA is missing, the TRBD1 call by TCRdb cannot be tested. This CDR3 has 13 residues. In germline, CDR1 is MNHEY, CDR2 SVGAGI. The CDR3 reads CASRAGQGREQYF.

The V and J genes are TRBV27 and TRBJ1-1. The CDR3 covers 12 residues. Germline CDR1 is MNHEY and CDR2 is SMNVEV (reference sequence). CDR3 residues: CASPIKNTEAFF.

CDR3 amino acids: CASSLVPGTEAFF. V gene TRBV5-4 combines with J gene TRBJ1-1; TCRdb's D gene call, TRBD1, goes unchecked for lack of DNA. Per the germline V gene, CDR1 is SGHNT and CDR2 is YYREEE (reference sequence). The CDR3 sequence is 13 residues long.

This sequence joins TRBV11-2 and TRBJ1-5. This CDR3 region has 15 residues. CDR1 and CDR2 (germline): SGHAT, FQNNGV. CDR3 sequence reads: CASSLDSRSNQPQHF.

The rearrangement joins TRBV5-5 to TRBJ2-7. Per germline, CDR1 SGHKS and CDR2 YYEKEE (reference sequence). CDR3 length: 15 amino acids. CDR3 in amino acids: CASSLVAVARYEQYF.

This chain uses TRBV20-1 with TRBJ2-7; TCRdb's D call of TRBD1 is untestable without DNA. Looked up from germline, CDR1 is DFQATT and CDR2 is SNEGSKA (reference sequence). The CDR3 loop spans 13 amino acids. The CDR3 loop is CSASPGLDNEQYF.

This chain links TRBV20-1 with TRBJ2-4; without DNA, the TCRdb call of TRBD2 cannot be checked. Germline V CDR1 and CDR2: DFQATT, SNEGSKA (reference sequence). This CDR3 comprises 13 residues. CDR3 amino acids: CSARPAGTSGAYF.

The rearrangement links TRBV20-1 to TRBJ2-2; TCRdb's D call, TRBD2, is unchecked because there is no DNA. Germline-derived CDR1 and CDR2 are DFQATT and SNEGSKA (reference sequence). CDR3 length: 15 amino acids. The CDR3 spells CSAPPSGRSTGELFF.

J is TRBJ2-1 and V is TRBV20-1; with no DNA, the TCRdb D assignment of TRBD1 cannot be verified. The CDR3 spans 15 residues. Germline V gene lookup returns CDR1 DFQATT and CDR2 SNEGSKA (reference sequence). CDR3: CSAREEGALHNEQFF.

V is TRBV20-1 and J is TRBJ2-3; checking the TCRdb D call of TRBD2 is not possible without DNA. In germline, CDR1 is DFQATT, CDR2 SNEGSKA (reference sequence). This CDR3 comprises 16 residues. This CDR3 is CSARDGKRAGGHTQYF.

V usage is TRBV7-8 and J usage is TRBJ2-7; TCRdb's assignment of TRBD2 cannot be checked, as there is no DNA. The CDR3 has 16 residues. CDR1 and CDR2 from the germline V gene are SGHVS and FQNEAQ. The CDR3 protein is CASSFPRRGVSYEQYF.

This chain connects TRBV21-1 to TRBJ1-6. TRBV21-1 has pseudogene status. This CDR3 contains 15 residues. The CDR3 loop reads CASSKYLTVHSPLHF.

V usage is TRBV20-1 and J usage is TRBJ1-6; TCRdb's D gene call, TRBD1, goes unchecked for lack of DNA. The V gene's germline CDR1 is DFQATT and CDR2 SNEGSKA (reference sequence). The length of the CDR3 is 15 residues. The CDR3 region is CSARTGGLHNSPLHF.

The chain combines TRBV5-1 with TRBJ2-1; TCRdb calls TRBD1, which cannot be checked without DNA. The CDR3 is 16 residues long. Looked up from germline, CDR1 is SGHRS and CDR2 is YFSETQ. The CDR3 sequence: CASSPAAGAGTNEQFF. Combining the CDR3 with reference TRBV5-1 and TRBJ2-1 gives the whole variable domain KAGVTQTPRYLIKTRGQQVTLSCSPISGHRSVSWYQQTPGQGLQFLFEYFSETQRNKGNFPGRFSGRQFSNSRSEMNVSTLELGDSALYLCASSPAAGAGTNEQFFGPGTRLTVL.

V and J are TRBV29-1 and TRBJ2-3; TCRdb picks TRBD2, but there is no DNA to check that call. The CDR3 extends over 15 amino acids. Germline V lookup: CDR1 SQVTM, CDR2 ANQGSEA. The chain's CDR3 is CSVELAGGRTDTQYF.

V and J are TRBV29-1 and TRBJ2-1; TCRdb reports TRBD2, a call that lacks DNA to check it against. Germline V gene sequence: CDR1 SQVTM, CDR2 ANQGSEA. The CDR3 is 14 residues long. CDR3 loop: CSVDRLAGFNEQFF.

The CDR3 reads CASIMTGVGTEAFF. The V gene is TRBV6-6, the J gene TRBJ1-1; the D gene TCRdb calls, TRBD1, cannot be checked with no DNA. The CDR3 runs to 14 residues. In germline, CDR1 is MNHNY, CDR2 SVGAGI (reference sequence).

The chain combines TRBV4-3 with TRBJ2-1; the TCRdb D gene call, TRBD1, has no DNA to confirm it. The CDR3 is 15 amino acids. The V gene's germline CDR1 is LGHNA and CDR2 YSLEER. CDR3 sequence reads: CASSQEGQGLDEQFF.

The rearrangement links TRBV10-3 to TRBJ2-7; TCRdb's assignment of TRBD1 cannot be checked, as there is no DNA. The CDR3 totals 13 residues. Germline loops: CDR1 ENHRY, CDR2 SYGVKD. CDR3 amino acids: CAISGQGLYEQYF.

The V and J genes are TRBV7-2 and TRBJ1-1; TCRdb's D call, TRBD1, is unchecked because there is no DNA. CDR1 and CDR2 from the germline V gene are SGHTA and FQGNSA. This CDR3 has 16 residues. CDR3 region: CASSLYWGGQNTEAFF.

The CDR3 sequence is CASSFLNPDGGELFF. This chain links TRBV7-8 with TRBJ2-2. This CDR3 comprises 15 residues. CDR1 is SGHVS and CDR2 is FQNEAQ in the germline V gene.

The gene calls are TRBV7-9 and TRBJ1-4; the D call from TCRdb, TRBD1, cannot be confirmed without DNA. The CDR3 is 14 amino acids. The germline CDR1 and CDR2 sequences are SEHNR and FQNEAQ (reference sequence). CDR3 loop: CASSLDRENEKLFF. Full variable domain (missing parts from reference TRBV7-9 and TRBJ1-4): DTGVSQNPRHKITKRGQNVTFRCDPISEHNRLYWYRQTLGQGPEFLTYFQNEAQLEKSRLLSDRFSAERPKGSFSTLEIQRTEQGDSAMYLCASSLDRENEKLFFGSGTQLSVL.

The rearrangement links TRBV18 to TRBJ2-4; the D call of TRBD2 rests on TCRdb alone, since no DNA is present to check it. Germline values: CDR1 KGHSH, CDR2 LQKENI. This CDR3 comprises 14 residues. The CDR3 reads CASSPPEDRAAQYF. The variable domain in full, completed from reference TRBV18 and TRBJ2-4, reads NAGVMQNPRHLVRRRGQEARLRCSPMKGHSHVYWYRQLPEEGLKFMVYLQKENIIDESGMPKERFSAEFPKEGPSILRIQQVVRGDSAAYFCASSPPEDRAAQYFGAGTRLSVL.

The chain employs TRBV6-6 and TRBJ2-1; TCRdb reports TRBD2, a call that lacks DNA to check it against. Germline V gene data show CDR1 as MNHNY and CDR2 as SVGAGI (reference sequence). The CDR3 sequence is 13 residues long. CDR3 residues: CATRGLQYNEQFF.

This chain's CDR3 is CAFRPVWDQPQHF. This chain joins TRBV28 and TRBJ1-5. Germline CDR1 is MDHEN and CDR2 is SYDVKM. The CDR3 contains 13 residues.